What follows describes a single TCR beta chain. What it binds is not known. TCRdb's table, derived via immunoSEQ multiplex PCR, lists solely in-frame clones and lacks some. The table has about 56,000 clones, 80% to 85% seen once. The data are from a study of a mutant IDH1 vaccine in newly diagnosed glioma. Study details: Initiation of the vaccine course occurred 4-6 weeks after radiotherapy alone, or alongside temozolomide cycles. Most had both radiotherapy and temozolomide beforehand; others had only one. Sex distribution of treated patients was around 62% male and about 38% female; mean age was about 41 years.

The time point denotes: week 47, end of study. Every vaccine dose comprised 300 ug of mutant IDH1 20-mer peptide plus topical imiquimod. New IDH1-mutant, ATRX-lost WHO grade 3 or 4 astrocytomas occurred in donors. The germline V gene encodes CDR1 MGHRA and CDR2 YSYEKL. The junction had 16 bases not matched to a gene; V was cut back by 1 base and J by 9 bases. The CDR3 runs 20 residues. Specimen: PBMCs, collected from a glioma patient whose treatment included an IDH1 peptide vaccine. The TCR originated in a woman aged 45-65 years with glioma. This chain connects TRBV4-1 to TRBJ1-6, with TRBD1 identical over 12 bases. CDR3 region: CASSQAVGLMGTGGGSPLHF. The CDR3 bases are TGCGCCAGCAGCCAAGCCGTCGGTTTAATGGGGACAGGGGGCGGTTCACCCCTCCACTTT.